The 32 T cell receptor beta chains in this list originate from one sample, sequenced in a study of early T cells in non-severe SARS-CoV-2 infection. In TCRdb, the 5' RACE reads were re-called with MiXCR into one record per CDR3 protein. The table shows tens of thousands of distinct CDR3 sequences, with 12% occurring only once. Sequenced sample: whole blood. These receptors were taken from an adult who was a healthcare worker with PCR-confirmed SARS-CoV-2 infection or an uninfected control (not recorded which).

This clonotype was detected only a few times. The chain couples TRBV5-1 to TRBJ2-7; 11 bases fit TRBD1. CDR3 size: 14 residues. Germline V lookup: CDR1 SGHRS, CDR2 YFSETQ. With V trimmed by 7 bases and J by 6 bases, 9 bases remained unmatched. The CDR3 DNA reads TGCGCCAGCGGCCGAGGACAGGGGGCCGTCGAGCAGTACTTC. Translation: CASGRGQGAVEQYF.

The chain carries TRBV9 and TRBJ2-3; D is undetermined. With 0 bases removed from V and 5 bases from J, the gap between germline ends came to 4 bases. The CDR3 totals 12 residues. Per germline, CDR1 SGDLS and CDR2 YYNGEE. In nucleotides, the CDR3 is TGTGCCAGCAGCGTAGTGGTAGATACGCAGTATTTT. This translates into CASSVVVDTQYF.

This chain links TRBV7-3 with TRBJ1-2; TRBD1 is a possible D gene (5 bases). V lost 5 bases and J lost 8, with 15 bases in between. This CDR3 is 13 amino acids long. Germline V gene sequence: CDR1 SGHTA, CDR2 FQGTGA. The CDR3 sequence is CASSPTPGSGYTF. In DNA, the CDR3 is TGTGCCAGCAGCCCAACCCCAGGGTCCGGCTACACCTTC.

The V gene is TRBV30, the J gene TRBJ1-1, with 8 bases fitting TRBD1. Germline V gives CDR1 GTSNPN, CDR2 SVGIG (reference sequence). The CDR3 spans 12 residues. J lost 5 bases, V lost 6 bases, and 5 bases had no gene match. Written as DNA, the CDR3 is TGTGCCTGCGGACAGGGAGAAACTGAAGCTTTCTTT. Its protein is CACGQGETEAFF.

The V call is TRBV21-1, the J call TRBJ2-7. TRBV21-1 is a pseudogene. The CDR3 is 11 amino acids. CDR3 residues: CASSKLGEQYF. The CDR3, as DNA: TGTGCCAGCAGCAAACTAGGGGAGCAGTACTTC.

The chain links TRBV7-8 to TRBJ2-1, with 10 bases matching TRBD2. The CDR3 is 16 residues long. Trimming cost V 5 bases and J 4 bases; bases outside gene matches: 8. Germline CDR1 is SGHVS and CDR2 is FQNEAQ. Here the CDR3 reads CASSRVGTSEYNEQFF. CDR3 coding DNA: TGTGCCAGCAGCCGGGTAGGGACTAGCGAGTACAATGAGCAGTTCTTC. Filled out from reference TRBV7-8 and TRBJ2-1, the complete variable domain reads GAGVSQSPRYKVAKRGQDVALRCDPISGHVSLFWYQQALGQGPEFLTYFQNEAQLDKSGLPSDRFFAERPEGSVSTLKIQRTQQEDSAVYLCASSRVGTSEYNEQFFGPGTRLTVL.

In its sample, this clonotype was seen a few times. The junction does not match germline at one end; this may be a read error. The chain recombines TRBV7-9 with TRBJ2-3, with TRBD2 matching over 16 bases. This CDR3 is built from 14 residues. Germline assignment: CDR1 SEHNR and CDR2 FQNEAQ (reference sequence). In DNA form, the CDR3 reads TGTGCCAGCAGCCGAGGGACTAGCGGGAGGGCTCGGGATTTT. This codes for CASSRGTSGRARDF.

Only a few counts were recorded for this clonotype. V usage is TRBV7-9 and J usage is TRBJ1-1, with a tentative D call TRBD1 (5 bases). With 5 bases removed from V and 10 bases from J, the gap between germline ends came to 11 bases. This CDR3 is 11 amino acids long. Germline V lookup: CDR1 SEHNR, CDR2 FQNEAQ (reference sequence). The CDR3 spells CASSLVGAAFF. The CDR3 nucleotides read TGTGCCAGCAGCCTAGTTGGGGCAGCTTTCTTT.

The sample holds a few counts of this clonotype. The chain uses TRBV10-2 and TRBJ1-1; TRBD1 agrees at 8 bases. V lost 8 bases to trimming and J lost 5 bases; unmatched junction nucleotides: 13. This CDR3 has 15 residues. CDR1 WSHSY and CDR2 SAAADI come from the germline V gene. The CDR3 DNA follows: TGCGCCAGCTCCCGTGCTCAGACAGGGGTAACTGAAGCTTTCTTT. Its protein is CASSRAQTGVTEAFF.

Only a few counts were recorded for this clonotype. The chain is built from TRBV20-1 and TRBJ1-6; D call uncertain. Per germline, CDR1 DFQATT and CDR2 SNEGSKA (reference sequence). This CDR3 spans 14 amino acids. The ends were cut back, 0 bases at V and 10 bases at J, with 13 bases in the middle. DNA for the CDR3: TGCAGTGCTAGAGATTCCCGGGAATACTCACCCCTCCACTTT. It codes for CSARDSREYSPLHF.

The chain employs TRBV1 and TRBJ2-5; no check of the table's D call, TRBD2, against the DNA was made. TRBV1 has pseudogene status. This CDR3 region has 19 residues. The CDR3 DNA reads TGCACCAGCAGCCAACCCCAGTGTAGCGGGAAAACGAACCAAGAGACCCAGTACTTC. This sequence encodes CTSSQPQCSGKTNQETQYF.

The rearrangement uses TRBV19 and TRBJ2-5, with D possibly being TRBD2 (5 bases). The CDR3 extends over 17 amino acids. CDR1 and CDR2 (germline): LNHDA, SQIVND (reference sequence). V was cut by 3 bases and J by 5 bases, with 22 bases left in between. CDR3 region: CASSISRLSLVGETQYF. DNA of the CDR3: TGTGCCAGTAGTATCTCCAGACTATCCCTGGTCGGGGAGACCCAGTACTTC.

This chain joins TRBV5-1 and TRBJ2-7; D gene ambiguous. The CDR3 has 13 amino acids. Germline-derived CDR1 and CDR2 are SGHRS and YFSETQ. Trimming removed 4 bases at V and 2 bases at J, with 10 bases between. The CDR3 DNA follows: TGCGCCAGCAGCGCAACGCTCCCCTACGAGCAGTACTTC. This sequence encodes CASSATLPYEQYF. The full variable domain, in which reference TRBV5-1 and TRBJ2-7 provide the parts outside the CDR3, is KAGVTQTPRYLIKTRGQQVTLSCSPISGHRSVSWYQQTPGQGLQFLFEYFSETQRNKGNFPGRFSGRQFSNSRSEMNVSTLELGDSALYLCASSATLPYEQYFGPGTRLTVT.

This clonotype has ten or more counts. The chain combines TRBV5-1 with TRBJ2-4; no definite D call. The CDR3 length is 12 residues. Trimming cost V 0 bases and J 8 bases, with 6 bases left between them. Germline-derived CDR1 and CDR2 are SGHRS and YFSETQ. In DNA form, the CDR3 reads TGCGCCAGCAGCTTGGTAGGGCACATTCAGTACTTC. It yields the protein CASSLVGHIQYF.

In its sample, this clonotype was seen a few times. The chain uses TRBV2 and TRBJ2-7; a weak D match, TRBD1 (5 bases). Germline V lookup: CDR1 SNHLY, CDR2 FYNNEI. V gave up 5 bases and J gave up 6 bases, with 17 bases separating them. The CDR3 is 14 amino acids. DNA for the CDR3: TGTGCCAGCAGTTCTCAGGGTCCGGGTCTCGAGCAGTACTTC. Translation gives CASSSQGPGLEQYF.

This clonotype was counted many times. The chain is built from TRBV27 and TRBJ2-6; 8 bases agree with TRBD1. This CDR3 region has 17 residues. Germline CDR1 MNHEY, CDR2 SMNVEV (reference sequence). Losses at the gene ends were 6 bases for V and 0 bases for J; bases not matched to a gene: 7. CDR3 residues: CASRDRAPPSGANVLTF. The DNA of the CDR3 is TGTGCCAGCAGGGACAGGGCCCCGCCCTCTGGGGCCAACGTCCTGACTTTC. Variable domain in full (rest from reference TRBV27 and TRBJ2-6): EAQVTQNPRYLITVTGKKLTVTCSQNMNHEYMSWYRQDPGLGLRQIYYSMNVEVTDKGDVPEGYKVSRKEKRNFPLILESPSPNQTSLYFCASRDRAPPSGANVLTFGAGSRLTVL.

This clonotype was recorded many times. This chain joins TRBV18 and TRBJ2-7; the D is unclear. This CDR3 spans 15 amino acids. The V and J ends lost 2 bases and 4 bases respectively, with 15 bases between them. CDR1 KGHSH and CDR2 LQKENI come from the germline V gene. CDR3 DNA sequence: TGTGCCAGCTCACCAGGGCGTCAGGTGTCGTACGAGCAGTACTTC. Protein: CASSPGRQVSYEQYF.

This clonotype has ten or more counts. The DNA for the CDR3 is TGTGCCAGCAGCGAGCAACGAACTAGCGGGAGAAGCACAGATACGCAGTATTTT. Protein: CASSEQRTSGRSTDTQYF. This chain joins TRBV27 and TRBJ2-3; 11 nucleotides match TRBD2. V was pared by 6 bases and J by 0 bases, with 11 bases of the junction left unmatched. Per germline, CDR1 MNHEY and CDR2 SMNVEV (reference sequence). The CDR3 spans 18 residues.

The V and J genes are TRBV28 and TRBJ1-2; no clear D. The ends were cut back, 4 bases at V and 5 bases at J, with 8 bases in the middle. Germline lookup yields CDR1 MDHEN and CDR2 SYDVKM. The length of the CDR3 is 12 residues. The CDR3 loop reads CASSSLQYGYTF. CDR3 bases: TGTGCCAGCAGTTCCCTCCAGTATGGCTACACCTTC.

For this clonotype: A much larger clone lies one base from this, so it may be a read error. The chain employs TRBV2 and TRBJ1-5; D not certain. There are 14 residues in the CDR3. The germline V gene encodes CDR1 SNHLY and CDR2 FYNNEI. The CDR3 is CASSEDGLYQPRHF. The CDR3 nucleotides are TGTGCCAGCAGTGAAGACGGTCTCTATCAGCCCCGGCATTTT.

This clonotype showed up just a few times. The genes are TRBV29-1 and TRBJ2-7; D might be TRBD1 (5 bases). Germline CDR1 reads SQVTM; CDR2 reads ANQGSEA. This CDR3 spans 13 amino acids. V gave up 5 bases and J gave up 0 bases, with 11 bases separating them. CDR3 bases: TGCAGCGTTCTACCCCAGGGCTCCTACGAGCAGTACTTC. Protein sequence: CSVLPQGSYEQYF.

The chain joins TRBV20-1 to TRBJ1-2; no firm D call. CDR1 and CDR2 (germline): DFQATT, SNEGSKA (reference sequence). This CDR3 is 11 amino acids long. The V gene lost 2 bases and the J gene lost 3 bases, with 4 bases spanning the gap. This chain's CDR3 is CSARIDYGYTF. DNA of the CDR3: TGCAGTGCTAGAATTGACTATGGCTACACCTTC.

J is TRBJ2-1 and V is TRBV5-1; 10 bases are a match to TRBD2. The trim removed 5 bases at V and 4 bases at J, leaving 3 bases unmatched. The length of the CDR3 is 14 residues. In germline, CDR1 is SGHRS, CDR2 YFSETQ. For the CDR3, the DNA is TGCGCCAGCAGTCAGCGGGAGGGTTACAATGAGCAGTTCTTC. Its protein product is CASSQREGYNEQFF.

This clonotype was observed a handful of times. The J gene is TRBJ1-6, the V gene TRBV7-9, with 9 bases aligning to TRBD1. J gave up 5 bases and V 5 bases, and 7 bases lay outside the gene matches. CDR1 is SEHNR, CDR2 FQNEAQ, per germline (reference sequence). This CDR3 contains 16 residues. This chain's CDR3 is CASSIQGAQDNSPLHF. The CDR3 nucleotides are TGTGCCAGCAGCATACAGGGGGCGCAGGATAATTCACCCCTCCACTTT.

There are many counts of this clonotype. The V gene is TRBV29-1, the J gene TRBJ2-1; 14 bases line up with TRBD2. This CDR3 has 17 residues. Germline CDR1 is SQVTM and CDR2 is ANQGSEA. The junction had 8 bases not matched to a gene; V was cut back by 7 bases and J by 0 bases. CDR3 sequence reads: CSAKTSGRGSSYNEQFF. The CDR3 DNA sequence: TGCAGCGCAAAGACTAGCGGGAGGGGGAGCTCCTACAATGAGCAGTTCTTC.

This clonotype was seen only a few times. The chain uses TRBV28 and TRBJ2-7, with 7 bases identical to TRBD1. The CDR3 consists of 17 residues. The V gene end was trimmed by 2 bases and the J gene end by 3 bases; junction bases not matched to a gene: 13. Germline loops: CDR1 MDHEN, CDR2 SYDVKM. Here the CDR3 DNA reads TGTGCCAGCAGTTTAAAGCAAGGGGGCAGGTCGGGCTACGAGCAGTACTTC. It codes for CASSLKQGGRSGYEQYF.

This clonotype has ten or more counts. The rearrangement links TRBV7-9 to TRBJ2-5; D is undetermined. Trimming left V 4 bases short and J 3 bases short, with 15 bases between. CDR1 is SEHNR and CDR2 is FQNEAQ in the germline V gene (reference sequence). The CDR3 contains 15 residues. Written as DNA, the CDR3 is TGTGCCAGCAGCTCCCCCCTTGGGCAGAAAGAGACCCAGTACTTC. Its protein product is CASSSPLGQKETQYF.

This clonotype appeared many times. The rearrangement joins TRBV20-1 to TRBJ2-7; D is unresolved. This CDR3 has 11 residues. Trimming shortened V by 3 bases and J by 4 bases, and 7 bases separated the two germline ends. CDR1 is DFQATT and CDR2 is SNEGSKA in the germline V gene (reference sequence). This chain's CDR3 is CSARAQYEQYF. CDR3 DNA sequence: TGCAGTGCTAGGGCTCAGTACGAGCAGTACTTC.

This sequence joins TRBV10-2 and TRBJ2-5; D call uncertain. Trimming pared 6 bases from V and 5 bases from J, leaving 13 bases between. CDR1 is WSHSY, CDR2 SAAADI, per germline. The CDR3 runs 13 residues. CDR3 residues: CASRQFSGETQYF. CDR3 nucleotide sequence: TGCGCCAGCAGACAATTCAGTGGGGAGACCCAGTACTTC.

This clonotype was recorded a few times. CDR3 loop: CASSQDYSGNEQFF. The CDR3 nucleotides are TGTGCCAGCAGCCAAGATTACAGCGGCAATGAGCAGTTCTTC. The V and J genes are TRBV3-1 and TRBJ2-1; the D gene is possibly TRBD2 (5 bases). The CDR3 sequence is 14 residues long. V was pared by 0 bases and J by 6 bases, with 9 bases between. Germline V gene data show CDR1 as LGHDT and CDR2 as YNNKEL (reference sequence).

The table lists this clonotype with a few counts. V gene TRBV30 combines with J gene TRBJ1-5; no reliable D call. The V end lost 4 bases, the J end lost 0 bases, and 7 bases lay between the germline ends. The CDR3 length is 13 residues. Germline CDR1 and CDR2: GTSNPN and SVGIG (reference sequence). The CDR3 region is CAWTHGSNQPQHF. CDR3 sequence (DNA): TGTGCCTGGACCCACGGTAGCAATCAGCCCCAGCATTTT. The entire variable domain, with the rest obtained from reference TRBV30 and TRBJ1-5, is as follows: SQTIHQWPATLVQPVGSPLSLECTVEGTSNPNLYWYRQAAGRGLQLLFYSVGIGQISSEVPQNLSASRPQDRQFILSSKKLLLSDSGFYLCAWTHGSNQPQHFGDGTRLSIL.

Many counts were recorded for this clonotype. As DNA, the CDR3 is TGTGCCGGAAGGGGGCGGGAAAACACCGGGGAGCTGTTTTTT. The encoded protein is CAGRGRENTGELFF. This sequence joins TRBV27 and TRBJ2-2; tentatively, D is TRBD1 (7 bases). With 11 bases removed from V and 2 bases from J, the gap between germline ends came to 15 bases. CDR1 and CDR2 (germline): MNHEY, SMNVEV (reference sequence). The CDR3 is 14 amino acids.